Sequencing of this T cell receptor (beta chain) was carried out in a study of T cell responses to AZD1222 COVID-19 vaccine. As to this clone: Antigen specificity is unknown.

Method: immunoSEQ multiplex PCR; TCRdb's copy keeps in-frame clones and lacks some. This sample yields some 150,000 clones, of which roughly 93% are seen a single time; approximately 4.9% belongs to the top ten. V was clipped by 4 bases and J by 0 bases, with 15 bases between them. This CDR3 region has 17 residues. Germline-derived CDR1 and CDR2 are LGHNA and YNFKEQ. Study conclusions and caveats: Repertoires were sampled only after the peak T cell response. Spike-specific TCR depth and breadth grew after two AZD1222 doses.

The sequence came from an adult in good health. This chain connects TRBV4-2 to TRBJ2-2, with D perhaps TRBD1 (6 bases). Sequencing used peripheral blood, obtained on day 0 of AZD1222 vaccination. This chain's CDR3 is CASSPRDITANTGELFF. The CDR3 nucleotides are TGTGCCAGCAGCCCCCGGGACATCACTGCGAACACCGGGGAGCTGTTTTTT.